This TCR beta chain was sequenced in a study of T cells and copy number aberrations in small-cell lung cancer. Only in-frame clones appear in the TCRdb table, and some are missing; sequencing was by immunoSEQ multiplex PCR. The sample totals some 85 clones. The germline V gene has CDR1 SGHDN and CDR2 FVKESK. The CDR3 spans 13 residues. The V gene end was trimmed by 4 bases and the J gene end by 11 bases; junction bases not matched to a gene: 7. This clone was seen only once. This TCR derives from a woman in her 50s with small cell lung cancer. V and J are TRBV14 and TRBJ1-1; 10 bases are shared with TRBD1. The sequenced material came from tumor tissue. CDR3 protein: CASSRTGGLSAFF. CDR3 DNA sequence: TGTGCCAGCAGCCGGACAGGGGGTCTATCGGCTTTCTTT.